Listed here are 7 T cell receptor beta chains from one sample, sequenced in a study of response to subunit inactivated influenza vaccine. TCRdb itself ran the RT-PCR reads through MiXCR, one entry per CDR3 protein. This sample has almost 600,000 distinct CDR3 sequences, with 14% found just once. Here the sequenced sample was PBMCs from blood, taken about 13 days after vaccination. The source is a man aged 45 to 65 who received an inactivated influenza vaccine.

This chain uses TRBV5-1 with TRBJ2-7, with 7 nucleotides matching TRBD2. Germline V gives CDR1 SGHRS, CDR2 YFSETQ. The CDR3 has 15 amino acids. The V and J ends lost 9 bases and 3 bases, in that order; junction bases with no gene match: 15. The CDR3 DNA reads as TGCGCCACGCGTCCGGTCAGCGGGACTCACTACGAGCAGTACTTC. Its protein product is CATRPVSGTHYEQYF.

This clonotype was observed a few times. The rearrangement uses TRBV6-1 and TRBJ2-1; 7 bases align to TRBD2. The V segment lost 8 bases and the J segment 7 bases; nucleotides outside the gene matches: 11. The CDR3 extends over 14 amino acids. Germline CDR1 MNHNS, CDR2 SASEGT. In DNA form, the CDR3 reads TGTGCCAGCGGTAGACTAGCTTCTAGGAATGAGCAGTTCTTC. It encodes CASGRLASRNEQFF.

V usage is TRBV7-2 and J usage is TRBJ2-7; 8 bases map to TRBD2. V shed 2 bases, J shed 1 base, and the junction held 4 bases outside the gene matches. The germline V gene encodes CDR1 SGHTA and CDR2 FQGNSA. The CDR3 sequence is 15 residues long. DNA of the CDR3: TGTGCCAGCAGCTTATTCCGGGGGGGTTCCTACGAGCAGTACTTC. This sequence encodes CASSLFRGGSYEQYF. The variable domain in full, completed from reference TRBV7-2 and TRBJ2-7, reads GAGVSQSPSNKVTEKGKDVELRCDPISGHTALYWYRQSLGQGLEFLIYFQGNSAPDKSGLPSDRFSAERTGGSVSTLTIQRTQQEDSAVYLCASSLFRGGSYEQYFGPGTRLTVT.

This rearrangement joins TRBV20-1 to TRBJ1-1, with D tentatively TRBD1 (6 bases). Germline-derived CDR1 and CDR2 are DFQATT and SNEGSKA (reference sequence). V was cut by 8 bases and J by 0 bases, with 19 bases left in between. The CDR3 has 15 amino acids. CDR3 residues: CSPSRQGTMNTEAFF. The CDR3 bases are TGCAGTCCCTCGAGGCAGGGGACTATGAACACTGAAGCTTTCTTT.

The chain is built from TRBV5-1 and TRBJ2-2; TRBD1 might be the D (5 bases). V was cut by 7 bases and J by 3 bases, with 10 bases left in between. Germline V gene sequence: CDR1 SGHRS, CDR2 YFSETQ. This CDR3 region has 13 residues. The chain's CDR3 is CASQGIDTGELFF. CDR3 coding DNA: TGCGCCAGCCAGGGAATAGACACCGGGGAGCTGTTTTTT.

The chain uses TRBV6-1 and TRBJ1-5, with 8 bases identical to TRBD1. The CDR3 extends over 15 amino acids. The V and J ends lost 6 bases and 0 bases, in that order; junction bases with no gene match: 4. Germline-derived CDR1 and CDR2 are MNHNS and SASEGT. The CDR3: CASRPDRVSNQPQHF. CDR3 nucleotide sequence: TGTGCCAGCAGACCGGACAGGGTTAGCAATCAGCCCCAGCATTTT.

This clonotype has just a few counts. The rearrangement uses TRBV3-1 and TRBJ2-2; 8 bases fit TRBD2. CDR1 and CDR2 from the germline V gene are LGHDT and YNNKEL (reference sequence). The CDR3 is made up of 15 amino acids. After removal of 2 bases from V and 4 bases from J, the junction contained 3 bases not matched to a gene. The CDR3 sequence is CASSQREGATGELFF. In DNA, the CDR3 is TGTGCCAGCAGCCAACGGGAGGGTGCCACCGGGGAGCTGTTTTTT.